This TCR beta chain stems from a study of OX40 agonist ivuxolimab in advanced cancers. Study in general: Three patients responded partially, comprising one with hepatocellular carcinoma and two with cutaneous melanoma.

Note on this clone: Its antigen is not known.

This CDR3 contains 15 residues. The V segment lost 3 bases and the J segment 1 base; nucleotides outside the gene matches: 4. Germline CDR1 is SGHTA and CDR2 is FQGNSA. Study-wide findings and caveats: Clonal expansion by week 6 occurred in CD4+ and CD8+ blood T cells (at 0.1 to 3.0 mg/kg).

Patients had blood sampled at baseline and again on cycle 4 day 1 and cycle 7 day 1. Generated by immunoSEQ multiplex PCR, the TCRdb table keeps only in-frame clones and is missing some. The sample contains about 64,000 clones, approximately 90% of which appear only once. Source: CD4+ or CD8+ T cells sorted from blood, taken in a trial of the OX40 agonist ivuxolimab. The sequence was collected from an adult with an advanced solid tumor such as melanoma, head and neck, liver or kidney cancer. J is TRBJ1-2 and V is TRBV7-2; 8 nucleotides line up with TRBD1. The CDR3 protein is CASSFSGQVNYGYTF. CDR3 coding DNA: TGTGCCAGCAGCTTTTCGGGACAGGTTAACTATGGCTACACCTTC.